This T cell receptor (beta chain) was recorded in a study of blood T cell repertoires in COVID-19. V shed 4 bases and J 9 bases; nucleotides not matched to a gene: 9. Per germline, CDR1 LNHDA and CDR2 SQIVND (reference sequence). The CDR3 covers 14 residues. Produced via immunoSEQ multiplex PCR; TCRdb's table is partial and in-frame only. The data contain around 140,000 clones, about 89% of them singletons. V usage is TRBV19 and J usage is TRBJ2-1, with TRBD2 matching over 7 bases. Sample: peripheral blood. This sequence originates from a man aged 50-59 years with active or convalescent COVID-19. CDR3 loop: CASSKGSGNSEQFF. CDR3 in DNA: TGTGCCAGTAGTAAGGGGAGCGGGAATAGTGAGCAGTTCTTC.